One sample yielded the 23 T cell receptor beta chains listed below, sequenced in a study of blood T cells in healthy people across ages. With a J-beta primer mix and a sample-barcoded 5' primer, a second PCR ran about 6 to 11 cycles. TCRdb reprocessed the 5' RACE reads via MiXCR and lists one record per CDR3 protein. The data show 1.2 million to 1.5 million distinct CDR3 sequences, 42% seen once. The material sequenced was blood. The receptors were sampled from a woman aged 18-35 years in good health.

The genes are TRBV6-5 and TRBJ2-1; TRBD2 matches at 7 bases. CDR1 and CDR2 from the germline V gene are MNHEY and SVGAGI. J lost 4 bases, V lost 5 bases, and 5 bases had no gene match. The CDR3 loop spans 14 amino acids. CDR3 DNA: TGTGCCAGCAGTAACGGGGGGACGTACAATGAGCAGTTCTTC. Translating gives CASSNGGTYNEQFF.

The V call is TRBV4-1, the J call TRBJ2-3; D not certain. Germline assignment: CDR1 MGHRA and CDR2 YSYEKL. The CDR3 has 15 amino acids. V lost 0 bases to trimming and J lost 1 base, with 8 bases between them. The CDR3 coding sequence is TGCGCCAGCAGCCAAGAGGATAGGGGCACAGATACGCAGTATTTT. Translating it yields CASSQEDRGTDTQYF.

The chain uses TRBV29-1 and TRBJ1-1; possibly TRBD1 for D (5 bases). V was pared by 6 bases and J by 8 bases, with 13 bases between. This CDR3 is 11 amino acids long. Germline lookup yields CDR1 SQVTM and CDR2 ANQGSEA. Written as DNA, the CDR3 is TGCAGCGTCGACACCGGGACCGAAGCTTTCTTT. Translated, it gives CSVDTGTEAFF.

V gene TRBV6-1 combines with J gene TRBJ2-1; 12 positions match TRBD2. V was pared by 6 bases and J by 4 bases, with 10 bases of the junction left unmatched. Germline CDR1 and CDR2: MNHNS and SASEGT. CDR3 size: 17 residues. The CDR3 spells CASSFLTSGGAYNEQFF. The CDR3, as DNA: TGTGCCAGCAGCTTCCTGACTAGCGGGGGTGCTTACAATGAGCAGTTCTTC.

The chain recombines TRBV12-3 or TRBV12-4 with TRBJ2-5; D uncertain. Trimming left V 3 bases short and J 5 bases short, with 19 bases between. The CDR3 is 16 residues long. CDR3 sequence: CASSFASDADGETQYF. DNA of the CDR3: TGTGCCAGCAGTTTTGCGAGTGATGCGGATGGGGAGACCCAGTACTTC.

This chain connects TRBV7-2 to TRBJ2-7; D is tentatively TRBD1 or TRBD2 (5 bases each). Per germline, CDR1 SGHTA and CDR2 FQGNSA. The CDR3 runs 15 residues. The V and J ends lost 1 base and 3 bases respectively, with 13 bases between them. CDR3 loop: CASSLEGTSNYEQYF. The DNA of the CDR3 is TGTGCCAGCAGCTTAGAGGGGACCTCCAACTACGAGCAGTACTTC.

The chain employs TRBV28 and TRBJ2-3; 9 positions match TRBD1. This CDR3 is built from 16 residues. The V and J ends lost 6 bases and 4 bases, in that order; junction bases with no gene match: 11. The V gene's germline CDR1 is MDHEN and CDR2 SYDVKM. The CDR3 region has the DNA TGTGCCAGCAGCACCCTACAGGGGGCGTTCGCAGATACGCAGTATTTT. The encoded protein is CASSTLQGAFADTQYF.

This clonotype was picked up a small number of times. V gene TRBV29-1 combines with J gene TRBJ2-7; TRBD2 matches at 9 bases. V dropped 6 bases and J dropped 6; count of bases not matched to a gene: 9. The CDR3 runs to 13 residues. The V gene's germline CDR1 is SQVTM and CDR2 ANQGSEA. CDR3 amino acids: CSVGGGARGEQYF. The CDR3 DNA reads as TGCAGCGTAGGCGGGGGGGCCAGAGGCGAGCAGTACTTC.

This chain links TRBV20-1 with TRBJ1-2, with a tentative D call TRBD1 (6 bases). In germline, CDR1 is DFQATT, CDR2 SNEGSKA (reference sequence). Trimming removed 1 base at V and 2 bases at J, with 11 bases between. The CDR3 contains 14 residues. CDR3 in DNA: TGCAGTGCTAGAGGGGCAGGGGACAACTATGGCTACACCTTC. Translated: CSARGAGDNYGYTF.

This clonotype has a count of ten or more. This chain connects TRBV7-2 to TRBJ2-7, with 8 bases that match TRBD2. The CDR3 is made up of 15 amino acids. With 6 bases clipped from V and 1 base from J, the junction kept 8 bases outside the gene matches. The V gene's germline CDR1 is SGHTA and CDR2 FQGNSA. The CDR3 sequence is CASSLTASGSYEQYF. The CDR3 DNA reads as TGTGCCAGCAGTTTAACGGCTAGCGGGTCCTACGAGCAGTACTTC.

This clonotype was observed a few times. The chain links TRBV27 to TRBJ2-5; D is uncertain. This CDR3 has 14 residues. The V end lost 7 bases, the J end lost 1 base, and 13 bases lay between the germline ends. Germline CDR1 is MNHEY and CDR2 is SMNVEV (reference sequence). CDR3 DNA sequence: TGTGCCAGCACCCCTTTTGGCACCCAAGAGACCCAGTACTTC. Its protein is CASTPFGTQETQYF.

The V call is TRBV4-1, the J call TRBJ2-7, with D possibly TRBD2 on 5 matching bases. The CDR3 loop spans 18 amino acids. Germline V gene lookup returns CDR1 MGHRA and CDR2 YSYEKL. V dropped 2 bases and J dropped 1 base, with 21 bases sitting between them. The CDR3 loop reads CASSQPTGEGRFSYEQYF. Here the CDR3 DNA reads TGCGCCAGCAGCCAACCAACTGGAGAGGGTCGCTTTTCCTACGAGCAGTACTTC.

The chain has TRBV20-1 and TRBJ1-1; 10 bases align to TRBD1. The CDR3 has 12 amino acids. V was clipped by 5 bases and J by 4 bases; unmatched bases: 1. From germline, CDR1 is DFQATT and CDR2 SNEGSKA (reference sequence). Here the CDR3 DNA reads TGCAGTGCTTGGGACAGGGGCACTGAAGCTTTCTTT. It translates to CSAWDRGTEAFF.

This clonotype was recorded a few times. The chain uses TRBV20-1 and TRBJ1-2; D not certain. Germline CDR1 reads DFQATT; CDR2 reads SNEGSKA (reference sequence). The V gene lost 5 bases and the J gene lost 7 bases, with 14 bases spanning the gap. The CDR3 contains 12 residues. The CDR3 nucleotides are TGCAGTGCTCCCGACTTACAACTTGGCTACACCTTC. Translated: CSAPDLQLGYTF.

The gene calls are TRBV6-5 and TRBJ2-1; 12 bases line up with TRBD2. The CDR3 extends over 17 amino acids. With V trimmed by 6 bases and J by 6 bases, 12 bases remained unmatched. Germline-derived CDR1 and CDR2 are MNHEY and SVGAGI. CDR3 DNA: TGTGCCAGCAGAAGCGGGACTAGCGGGTACTTGGGCAATGAGCAGTTCTTC. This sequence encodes CASRSGTSGYLGNEQFF.

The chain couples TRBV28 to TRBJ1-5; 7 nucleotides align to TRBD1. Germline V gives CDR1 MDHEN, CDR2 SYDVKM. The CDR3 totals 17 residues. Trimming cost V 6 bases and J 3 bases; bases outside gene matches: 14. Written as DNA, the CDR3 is TGTGCCAGCAGCTCCCCCCCGGGACAGCTTATCAATCAGCCCCAGCATTTT. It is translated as CASSSPPGQLINQPQHF. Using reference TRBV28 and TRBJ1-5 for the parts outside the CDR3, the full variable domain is DVKVTQSSRYLVKRTGEKVFLECVQDMDHENMFWYRQDPGLGLRLIYFSYDVKMKEKGDIPEGYSVSREKKERFSLILESASTNQTSMYLCASSSPPGQLINQPQHFGDGTRLSIL.

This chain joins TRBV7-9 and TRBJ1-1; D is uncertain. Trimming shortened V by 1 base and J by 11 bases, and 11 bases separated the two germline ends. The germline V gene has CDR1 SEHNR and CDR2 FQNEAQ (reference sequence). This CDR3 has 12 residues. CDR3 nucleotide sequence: TGTGCCAGCAGCTTAGTAGGGCAGCCCGCTTTCTTT. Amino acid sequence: CASSLVGQPAFF.

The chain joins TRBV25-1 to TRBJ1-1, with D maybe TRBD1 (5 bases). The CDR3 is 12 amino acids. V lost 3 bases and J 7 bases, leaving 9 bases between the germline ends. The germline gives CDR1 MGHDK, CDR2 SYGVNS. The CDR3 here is CASSDPGGEAFF. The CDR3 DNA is TGTGCCAGCAGTGACCCGGGGGGTGAAGCTTTCTTT.

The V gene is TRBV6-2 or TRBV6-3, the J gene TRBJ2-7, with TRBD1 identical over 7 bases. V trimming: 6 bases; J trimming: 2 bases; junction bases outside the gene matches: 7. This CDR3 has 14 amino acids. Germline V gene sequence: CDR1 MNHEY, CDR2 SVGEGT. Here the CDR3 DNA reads TGTGCCAGCAGCTACCCAGGGGGAGCCTACGAGCAGTACTTC. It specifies CASSYPGGAYEQYF.

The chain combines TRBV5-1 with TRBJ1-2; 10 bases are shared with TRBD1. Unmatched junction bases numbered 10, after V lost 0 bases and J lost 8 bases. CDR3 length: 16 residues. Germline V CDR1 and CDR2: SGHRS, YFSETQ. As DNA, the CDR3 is TGCGCCAGCAGCTTGGCCCCGGGACAGGGGAGGGACGGCTACACCTTC. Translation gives CASSLAPGQGRDGYTF.

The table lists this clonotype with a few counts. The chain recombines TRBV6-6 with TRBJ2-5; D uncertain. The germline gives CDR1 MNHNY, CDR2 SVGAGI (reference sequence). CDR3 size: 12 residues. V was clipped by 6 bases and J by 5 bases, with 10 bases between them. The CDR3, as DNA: TGTGCCAGCAGACAACCTGCGGAGACCCAGTACTTC. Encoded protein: CASRQPAETQYF.

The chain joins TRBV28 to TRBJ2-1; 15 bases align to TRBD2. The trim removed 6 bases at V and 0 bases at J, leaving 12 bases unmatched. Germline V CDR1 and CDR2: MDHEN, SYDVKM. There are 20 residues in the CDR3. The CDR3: CASSGTSGRQQGSSYNEQFF. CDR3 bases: TGTGCCAGCAGCGGGACTAGCGGGAGGCAACAGGGAAGCTCCTACAATGAGCAGTTCTTC.

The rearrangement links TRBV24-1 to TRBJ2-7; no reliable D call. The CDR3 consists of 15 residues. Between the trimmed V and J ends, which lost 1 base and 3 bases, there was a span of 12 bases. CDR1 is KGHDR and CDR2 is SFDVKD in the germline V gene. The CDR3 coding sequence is TGTGCCACCAGTGATTTCTGTCCGCAAGACTACGAGCAGTACTTC. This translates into CATSDFCPQDYEQYF.